These 26 T cell receptor beta chains were sequenced from one sample in a study of cytomegalovirus exposure and HLA in healthy donors. 13 Jbeta primers and 60 Vbeta primers were used for the PCR. This table comes from immunoSEQ multiplex PCR, and its TCRdb copy is limited to in-frame clones, with some not included. The profile shows about 98,000 clones, more than 60% of them singletons. The sample taken for sequencing was PBMCs. The receptors derive from a young man in good health and CMV-seropositive.

This chain links TRBV4-1 with TRBJ1-2; D perhaps matches TRBD1 (6 bases). This CDR3 spans 14 amino acids. The germline V gene encodes CDR1 MGHRA and CDR2 YSYEKL. Between the trimmed V and J ends, which lost 8 bases and 2 bases, there was a span of 15 bases. The DNA of the CDR3 is TGCGCCAGCGGGAGTGGGGGCGCGAACTATGGCTACACCTTC. This sequence encodes CASGSGGANYGYTF.

V and J are TRBV9 and TRBJ2-7; D is unclear. This CDR3 comprises 14 residues. Germline values: CDR1 SGDLS, CDR2 YYNGEE. V was pared by 0 bases and J by 2 bases, with 9 bases between. In DNA, the CDR3 is TGTGCCAGCAGCGTAGACAGCCGCCCCTACGAGCAGTACTTC. Residues: CASSVDSRPYEQYF.

CDR3: CASSQTSGGMREQFF. CDR3 sequence (DNA): TGCGCCAGCAGCCAAACTAGCGGGGGAATGAGGGAGCAGTTCTTC. The rearrangement links TRBV5-1 to TRBJ2-1, with 11 positions matching TRBD2. The germline V gene encodes CDR1 SGHRS and CDR2 YFSETQ. V was clipped by 4 bases and J by 10 bases; unmatched bases: 10. There are 15 residues in the CDR3.

CDR3: CASSWAISSYNSPLHF. The CDR3 DNA is TGTGCCAGCAGTTGGGCAATCTCCTCCTATAATTCACCCCTCCACTTT. The chain employs TRBV6-6 and TRBJ1-6; no clear D gene. V lost 4 bases, J lost 0 bases, and 10 bases lay in between. Germline values: CDR1 MNHNY, CDR2 SVGAGI (reference sequence). The CDR3 length is 16 residues.

The table lists this clone with a few counts. The genes are TRBV5-5 and TRBJ1-5; D not certain. Trimming cost V 0 bases and J 2 bases, with 15 bases left between them. The CDR3 runs 17 residues. Germline V gene sequence: CDR1 SGHKS, CDR2 YYEKEE (reference sequence). CDR3 in DNA: TGTGCCAGCAGCTTGGAGGCGGGGAGGGTTGGCAATCAGCCCCAGCATTTT. It yields the protein CASSLEAGRVGNQPQHF.

The CDR3 loop reads CASSLGRGGTDEQYF. The CDR3 nucleotides are TGTGCCAGCAGTCTTGGGCGGGGGGGCACCGACGAGCAGTACTTC. The rearrangement joins TRBV28 to TRBJ2-7, with 9 bases fitting TRBD2. The CDR3 extends over 15 amino acids. The junction had 10 bases not matched to a gene; V was cut back by 5 bases and J by 5 bases. Looked up from germline, CDR1 is MDHEN and CDR2 is SYDVKM.

This sequence joins TRBV7-9 and TRBJ1-4; the D is unclear. Trimming removed 1 base from V and 8 bases from J, with 11 bases in between. There are 14 residues in the CDR3. The germline gives CDR1 SEHNR, CDR2 FQNEAQ (reference sequence). The CDR3 loop reads CASSLGELKEKLFF. In nucleotides, the CDR3 is TGTGCCAGCAGCTTAGGTGAACTAAAGGAAAAACTGTTTTTT. The full variable domain, completed using reference TRBV7-9 and TRBJ1-4, is DTGVSQNPRHKITKRGQNVTFRCDPISEHNRLYWYRQTLGQGPEFLTYFQNEAQLEKSRLLSDRFSAERPKGSFSTLEIQRTEQGDSAMYLCASSLGELKEKLFFGSGTQLSVL.

This sequence joins TRBV6-5 and TRBJ1-5; TRBD1 is a possible D gene (5 bases). V dropped 5 bases and J dropped 4 bases, with 12 bases sitting between them. Germline V lookup: CDR1 MNHEY, CDR2 SVGAGI. The CDR3 spans 14 residues. CDR3 sequence: CASSPSRGNQPQHF. CDR3 in DNA: TGTGCCAGCAGTCCCTCAAGGGGAAATCAGCCCCAGCATTTT.

The chain employs TRBV5-1 and TRBJ2-7; D is ambiguous. The ends were cut back, 0 bases at V and 3 bases at J, with 22 bases in the middle. This CDR3 is built from 18 residues. The V gene's germline CDR1 is SGHRS and CDR2 YFSETQ. The CDR3 reads CASSLDFNRLEKFYEQYF. CDR3 bases: TGCGCCAGCAGCTTGGATTTTAATCGGCTAGAAAAATTCTACGAGCAGTACTTC.

This chain connects TRBV4-2 to TRBJ1-1, with 8 bases aligning to TRBD1. This CDR3 is built from 15 residues. Trimming at V came to 1 base and at J to 5 bases, leaving 6 bases not matched to a gene. Germline V gene lookup returns CDR1 LGHNA and CDR2 YNFKEQ. The CDR3 spells CASSQVGQGGTEAFF. CDR3 DNA sequence: TGTGCCAGCAGCCAAGTCGGACAGGGAGGGACTGAAGCTTTCTTT.

This rearrangement joins TRBV6-5 to TRBJ2-5, with 9 bases lining up with TRBD2. In germline, CDR1 is MNHEY, CDR2 SVGAGI. The CDR3 length is 12 residues. Losses at the gene ends were 6 bases for V and 11 bases for J; bases not matched to a gene: 7. CDR3 sequence: CASSQGLALQYF. DNA for the CDR3: TGTGCCAGCAGCCAGGGACTAGCCCTACAGTACTTC.

This clone was found once. This chain links TRBV6-5 with TRBJ2-5; 7 bases are a match to TRBD1. The J call may be in error: the DNA end matches TRBJ2-7 better. Germline V gives CDR1 MNHEY, CDR2 SVGAGI. The CDR3 has 15 amino acids. CDR3 sequence: CASSYVGGATDEQYF. The DNA of the CDR3 is TGTGCCAGCAGTTACGTAGGGGGCGCGACTGACGAGCAGTACTTC.

The chain combines TRBV5-6 with TRBJ2-7, with D perhaps TRBD2 (6 bases). Per the germline V gene, CDR1 is SGHDT and CDR2 is YYEEEE. The CDR3 is 16 residues long. Trimming removed 0 bases from V and 0 bases from J, with 13 bases in between. The CDR3 protein is CASSLVSGVSSYEQYF. The CDR3, as DNA: TGTGCCAGCAGCTTGGTATCGGGGGTGAGCTCCTACGAGCAGTACTTC.

This clone was recorded a few times. This chain connects TRBV6-1 to TRBJ2-7; maybe TRBD2 (6 bases). Deletions cut 7 bases from V and 6 bases from J, with 19 bases between. CDR3 length: 14 amino acids. Germline V CDR1 and CDR2: MNHNS, SASEGT. The DNA of the CDR3 is TGTGCCAGCACTGCGGGACGGTTAGCCGGCGAGCAGTACTTC. It encodes CASTAGRLAGEQYF.

The V gene is TRBV28, the J gene TRBJ2-3; TRBD2 aligns across 9 bases. Trimming cost V 5 bases and J 5 bases; bases outside gene matches: 5. The germline gives CDR1 MDHEN, CDR2 SYDVKM. This CDR3 spans 14 amino acids. The CDR3 reads CASSRISGGDTQYF. In DNA form, the CDR3 reads TGTGCCAGCAGTAGGATTAGCGGGGGAGATACGCAGTATTTT.

This clone was counted a single time. The rearrangement joins TRBV7-2 to TRBJ1-5; 9 bases match TRBD1. The junction had 4 bases not matched to a gene; V was cut back by 5 bases and J by 5 bases. Germline V lookup: CDR1 SGHTA, CDR2 FQGNSA. The CDR3 is 14 amino acids. In DNA, the CDR3 is TGTGCCAGCAGCCCCGGGACAGGGCATCAGCCCCAGCATTTT. As protein: CASSPGTGHQPQHF.

The chain combines TRBV7-2 with TRBJ2-2; perhaps TRBD1 as D (5 bases). The CDR3 has 15 residues. V gave up 2 bases and J gave up 1 base, with 8 bases separating them. In germline, CDR1 is SGHTA, CDR2 FQGNSA. CDR3 sequence: CASSLTGQNTGELFF. Written as DNA, the CDR3 is TGTGCCAGCAGCTTAACTGGACAGAACACCGGGGAGCTGTTTTTT.

The genes are TRBV10-2 and TRBJ2-5; tentative D call: TRBD1 (6 bases). The germline V gene has CDR1 WSHSY and CDR2 SAAADI. CDR3 size: 17 residues. V shed 6 bases and J shed 2 bases, with 22 bases lying between them. CDR3 coding DNA: TGCGCCAGCAGGGCGGACAGACTCACCGGAATACAAGAGACCCAGTACTTC. Translated: CASRADRLTGIQETQYF.

V is TRBV6-1 and J is TRBJ2-3, with D unresolved. V lost 2 bases and J lost 5, with 8 bases in between. There are 13 residues in the CDR3. Per germline, CDR1 MNHNS and CDR2 SASEGT. CDR3 sequence: CASSETGLDTQYF. The CDR3 region has the DNA TGTGCCAGCAGTGAAACTGGGCTAGATACGCAGTATTTT.

The chain recombines TRBV7-9 with TRBJ2-1; a possible D gene is TRBD1 (5 bases). The germline CDR1 and CDR2 sequences are SEHNR and FQNEAQ (reference sequence). This CDR3 contains 12 residues. With 5 bases removed from V and 7 bases from J, the gap between germline ends came to 9 bases. This CDR3 is CASSTPGNEQFF. CDR3 bases: TGTGCCAGCAGCACCCCAGGGAATGAGCAGTTCTTC.

For the CDR3, the DNA is TGTGCCAGCAGTTTGAAACTCGAAGCTTTCTTT. This sequence encodes CASSLKLEAFF. V and J are TRBV2 and TRBJ1-1; D uncertain. The CDR3 spans 11 residues. V dropped 5 bases and J dropped 8 bases, with 9 bases sitting between them. CDR1 and CDR2 (germline): SNHLY, FYNNEI.

The rearrangement links TRBV4-1 to TRBJ2-7; 11 bases align to TRBD1. Unmatched junction bases numbered 5, after V lost 2 bases and J lost 2 bases. The CDR3 consists of 16 residues. Germline CDR1 is MGHRA and CDR2 is YSYEKL. The CDR3 here is CASSQTPGQGAYEQYF. Here the CDR3 DNA reads TGCGCCAGCAGCCAAACTCCGGGACAGGGGGCCTACGAGCAGTACTTC.

The rearrangement joins TRBV11-2 to TRBJ2-5; 10 positions agree with TRBD1. Unmatched junction bases numbered 5, after V lost 5 bases and J lost 5 bases. CDR3 size: 14 residues. Germline V gene lookup returns CDR1 SGHAT and CDR2 FQNNGV. The CDR3 bases are TGTGCCAGCAGCCCAGGACAGGGGGGCGAGACCCAGTACTTC. Its translation: CASSPGQGGETQYF.

This chain connects TRBV9 to TRBJ2-7; 13 nucleotides line up with TRBD2. This CDR3 has 18 residues. The junction had 11 bases not matched to a gene; V was cut back by 2 bases and J by 3 bases. The germline gives CDR1 SGDLS, CDR2 YYNGEE. CDR3 sequence: CASSVRTSGGSAVYEQYF. The CDR3 region has the DNA TGTGCCAGCAGCGTGAGGACTAGCGGGGGATCCGCCGTCTACGAGCAGTACTTC. The full variable domain, rest sourced from reference TRBV9 and TRBJ2-7, is DSGVTQTPKHLITATGQRVTLRCSPRSGDLSVYWYQQSLDQGLQFLIQYYNGEERAKGNILERFSAQQFPDLHSELNLSSLELGDSALYFCASSVRTSGGSAVYEQYFGPGTRLTVT.

The V and J genes are TRBV5-4 and TRBJ1-6; D is unclear. The CDR3 is made up of 17 amino acids. V was trimmed by 0 bases and J by 0 bases, leaving 10 bases between them. Germline lookup yields CDR1 SGHNT and CDR2 YYREEE (reference sequence). CDR3 nucleotides: TGTGCCAGCAGCTTGGAGCCGAAAAGCTCCTATAATTCACCCCTCCACTTT. Translation: CASSLEPKSSYNSPLHF.

This rearrangement joins TRBV6-6 to TRBJ1-2; 7 bases are shared with TRBD1. CDR3 length: 15 residues. Losses at the gene ends were 5 bases for V and 2 bases for J; bases not matched to a gene: 8. Germline V CDR1 and CDR2: MNHNY, SVGAGI (reference sequence). In nucleotides, the CDR3 is TGTGCCAGCAGTAAAGGACAGGCTACAAACTATGGCTACACCTTC. Amino acids: CASSKGQATNYGYTF.